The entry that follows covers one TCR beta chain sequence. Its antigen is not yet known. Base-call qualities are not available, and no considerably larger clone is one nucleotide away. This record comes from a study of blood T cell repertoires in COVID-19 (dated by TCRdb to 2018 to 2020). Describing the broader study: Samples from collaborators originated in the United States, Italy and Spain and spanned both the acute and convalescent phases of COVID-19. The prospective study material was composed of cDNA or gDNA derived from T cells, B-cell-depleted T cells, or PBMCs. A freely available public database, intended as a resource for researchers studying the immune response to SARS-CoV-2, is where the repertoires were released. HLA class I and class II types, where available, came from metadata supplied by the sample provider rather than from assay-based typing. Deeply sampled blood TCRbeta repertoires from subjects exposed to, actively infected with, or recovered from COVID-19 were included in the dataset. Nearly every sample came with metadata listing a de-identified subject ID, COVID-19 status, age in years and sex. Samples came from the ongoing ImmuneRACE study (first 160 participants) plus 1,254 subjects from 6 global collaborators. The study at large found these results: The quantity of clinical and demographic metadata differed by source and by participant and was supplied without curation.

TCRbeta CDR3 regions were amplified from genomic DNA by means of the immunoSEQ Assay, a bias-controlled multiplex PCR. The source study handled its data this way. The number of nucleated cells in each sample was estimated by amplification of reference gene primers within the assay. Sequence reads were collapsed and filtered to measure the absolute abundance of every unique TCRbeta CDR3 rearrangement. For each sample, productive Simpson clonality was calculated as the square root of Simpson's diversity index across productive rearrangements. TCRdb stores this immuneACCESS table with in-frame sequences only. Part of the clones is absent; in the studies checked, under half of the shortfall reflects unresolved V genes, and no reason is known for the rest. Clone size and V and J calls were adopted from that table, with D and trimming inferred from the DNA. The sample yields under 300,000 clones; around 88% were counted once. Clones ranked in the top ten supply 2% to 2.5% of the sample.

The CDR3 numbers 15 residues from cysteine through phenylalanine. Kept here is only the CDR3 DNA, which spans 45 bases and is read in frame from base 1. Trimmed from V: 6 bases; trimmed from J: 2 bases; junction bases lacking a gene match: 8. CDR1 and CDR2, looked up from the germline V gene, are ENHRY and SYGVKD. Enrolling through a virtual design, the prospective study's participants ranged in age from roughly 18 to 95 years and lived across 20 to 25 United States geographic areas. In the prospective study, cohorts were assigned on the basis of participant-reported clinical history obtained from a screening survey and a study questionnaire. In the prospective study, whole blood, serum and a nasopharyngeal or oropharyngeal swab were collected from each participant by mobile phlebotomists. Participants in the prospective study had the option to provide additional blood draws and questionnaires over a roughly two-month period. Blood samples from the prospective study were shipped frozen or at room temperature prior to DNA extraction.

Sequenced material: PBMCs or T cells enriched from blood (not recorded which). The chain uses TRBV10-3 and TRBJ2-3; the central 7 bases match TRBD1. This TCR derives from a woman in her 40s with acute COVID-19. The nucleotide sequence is TGTGCCATCAGGGGTACAGGGGACCTCACAGATACGCAGTATTTT. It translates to CAIRGTGDLTDTQYF.